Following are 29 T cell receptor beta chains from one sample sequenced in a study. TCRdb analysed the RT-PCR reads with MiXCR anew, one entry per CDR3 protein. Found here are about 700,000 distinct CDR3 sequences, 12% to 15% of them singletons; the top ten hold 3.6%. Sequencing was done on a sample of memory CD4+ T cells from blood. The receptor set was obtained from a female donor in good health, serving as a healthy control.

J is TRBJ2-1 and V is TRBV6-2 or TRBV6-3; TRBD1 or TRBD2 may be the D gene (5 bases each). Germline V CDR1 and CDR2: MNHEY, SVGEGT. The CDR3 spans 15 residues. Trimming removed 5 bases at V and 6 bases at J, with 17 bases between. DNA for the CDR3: TGTGCCAGCAGTCCGACATGGGGGTGGCGCAATGAGCAGTTCTTC. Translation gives CASSPTWGWRNEQFF.

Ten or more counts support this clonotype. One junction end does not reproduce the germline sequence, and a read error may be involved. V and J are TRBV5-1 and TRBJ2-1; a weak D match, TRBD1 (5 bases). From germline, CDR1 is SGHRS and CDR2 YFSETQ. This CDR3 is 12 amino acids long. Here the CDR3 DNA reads TGCGCCAGCAGCACCGGAGACAGTCGAGGAATCTTC. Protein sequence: CASSTGDSRGIF.

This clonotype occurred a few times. The CDR3 nucleotides read TGCAGTGCTAGGACCCTCCGATTGGCAGGGAGCGCCTACGAGCAGTACTTC. Translation: CSARTLRLAGSAYEQYF. The genes are TRBV20-1 and TRBJ2-7; D is tentatively TRBD1 or TRBD2 (5 bases each). Trimming left V 3 bases short and J 2 bases short, with 23 bases between. CDR1 is DFQATT and CDR2 is SNEGSKA in the germline V gene (reference sequence). The CDR3 has 17 residues.

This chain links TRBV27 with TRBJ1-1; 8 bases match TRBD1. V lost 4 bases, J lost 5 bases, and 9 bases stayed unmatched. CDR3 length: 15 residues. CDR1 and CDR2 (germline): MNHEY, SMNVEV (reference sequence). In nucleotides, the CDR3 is TGTGCCAGCAGTTATGACACAGGGGGGAAGACTGAAGCTTTCTTT. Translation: CASSYDTGGKTEAFF.

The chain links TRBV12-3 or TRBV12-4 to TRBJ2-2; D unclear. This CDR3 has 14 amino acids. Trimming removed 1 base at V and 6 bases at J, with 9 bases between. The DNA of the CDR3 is TGTGCCAGCAGTTTAGGGGGTTATGCCGGGGAGCTGTTTTTT. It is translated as CASSLGGYAGELFF.

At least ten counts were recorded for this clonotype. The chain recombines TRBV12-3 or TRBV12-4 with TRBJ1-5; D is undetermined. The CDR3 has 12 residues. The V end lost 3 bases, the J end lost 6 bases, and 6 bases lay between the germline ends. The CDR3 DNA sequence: TGTGCCAGCAGTTTCGGACCTCAGCCCCAGCATTTT. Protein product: CASSFGPQPQHF.

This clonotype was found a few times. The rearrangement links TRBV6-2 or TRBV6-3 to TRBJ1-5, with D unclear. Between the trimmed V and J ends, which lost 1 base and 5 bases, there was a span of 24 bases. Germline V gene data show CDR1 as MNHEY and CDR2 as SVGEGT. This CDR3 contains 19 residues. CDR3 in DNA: TGTGCCAGCAGTTACTTCTTCGTAGACGTTCAAGTGGGCGATCAGCCCCAGCATTTT. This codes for CASSYFFVDVQVGDQPQHF.

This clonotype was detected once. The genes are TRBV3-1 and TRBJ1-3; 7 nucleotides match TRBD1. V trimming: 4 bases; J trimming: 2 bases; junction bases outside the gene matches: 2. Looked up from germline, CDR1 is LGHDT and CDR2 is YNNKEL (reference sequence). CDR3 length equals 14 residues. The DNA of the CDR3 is TGTGCCAGCAGCCGAGGACAGGCTGGAAACACCATATATTTT. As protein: CASSRGQAGNTIYF.

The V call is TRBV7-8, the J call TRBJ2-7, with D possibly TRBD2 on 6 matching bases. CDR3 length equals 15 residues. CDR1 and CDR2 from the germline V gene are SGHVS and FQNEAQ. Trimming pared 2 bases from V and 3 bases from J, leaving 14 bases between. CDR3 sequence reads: CASSLTIGTYYEQYF. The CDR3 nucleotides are TGTGCCAGCAGCTTAACGATCGGGACTTACTACGAGCAGTACTTC.

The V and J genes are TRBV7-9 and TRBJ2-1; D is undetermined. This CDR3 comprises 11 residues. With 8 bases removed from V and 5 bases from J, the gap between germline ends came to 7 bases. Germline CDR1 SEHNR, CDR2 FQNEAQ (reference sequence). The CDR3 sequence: CASQRNNEQFF. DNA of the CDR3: TGTGCCAGCCAACGAAACAATGAGCAGTTCTTC. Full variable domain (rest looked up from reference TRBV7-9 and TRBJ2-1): DTGVSQNPRHKITKRGQNVTFRCDPISEHNRLYWYRQTLGQGPEFLTYFQNEAQLEKSRLLSDRFSAERPKGSFSTLEIQRTEQGDSAMYLCASQRNNEQFFGPGTRLTVL.

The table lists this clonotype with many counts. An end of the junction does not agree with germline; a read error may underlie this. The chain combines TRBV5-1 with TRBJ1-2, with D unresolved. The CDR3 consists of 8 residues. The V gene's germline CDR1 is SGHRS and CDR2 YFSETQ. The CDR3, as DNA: TGCGCCAGCAGCCGCCGCTCCTTC. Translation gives CASSRRSF.

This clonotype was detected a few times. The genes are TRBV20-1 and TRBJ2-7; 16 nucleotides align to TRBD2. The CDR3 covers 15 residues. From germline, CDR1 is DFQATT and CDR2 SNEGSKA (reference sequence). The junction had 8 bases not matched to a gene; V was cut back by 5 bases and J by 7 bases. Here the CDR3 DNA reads TGCAGTGCTCCGCGGGGACTAGCGGGAGGGGAGGAGCAGTACTTC. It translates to CSAPRGLAGGEEQYF.

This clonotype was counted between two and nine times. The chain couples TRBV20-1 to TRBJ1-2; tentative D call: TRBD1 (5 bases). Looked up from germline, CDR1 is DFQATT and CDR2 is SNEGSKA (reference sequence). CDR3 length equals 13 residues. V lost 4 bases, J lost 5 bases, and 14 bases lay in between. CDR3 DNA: TGCAGTGCTATACAGGATATCTCGTATGGCTACACCTTC. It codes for CSAIQDISYGYTF.

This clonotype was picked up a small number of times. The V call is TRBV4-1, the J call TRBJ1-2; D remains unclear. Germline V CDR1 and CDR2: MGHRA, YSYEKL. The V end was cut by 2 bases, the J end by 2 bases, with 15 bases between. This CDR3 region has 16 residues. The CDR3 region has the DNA TGCGCCAGCAGCCAAACAGACGGACGGGAGAACTATGGCTACACCTTC. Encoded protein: CASSQTDGRENYGYTF.

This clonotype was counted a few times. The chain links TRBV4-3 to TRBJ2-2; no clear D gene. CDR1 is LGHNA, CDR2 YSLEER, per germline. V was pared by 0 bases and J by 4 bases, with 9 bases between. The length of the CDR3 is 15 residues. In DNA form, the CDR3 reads TGCGCCAGCAGCCAAGAGAACAGTCGCACCGGGGAGCTGTTTTTT. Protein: CASSQENSRTGELFF.

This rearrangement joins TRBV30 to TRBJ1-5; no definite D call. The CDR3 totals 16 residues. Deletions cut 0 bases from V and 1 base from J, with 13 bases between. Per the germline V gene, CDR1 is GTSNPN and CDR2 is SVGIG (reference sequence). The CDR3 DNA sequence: TGTGCCTGGAGTGTAAGGATAGGTGCGAGCAATCAGCCCCAGCATTTT. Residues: CAWSVRIGASNQPQHF.

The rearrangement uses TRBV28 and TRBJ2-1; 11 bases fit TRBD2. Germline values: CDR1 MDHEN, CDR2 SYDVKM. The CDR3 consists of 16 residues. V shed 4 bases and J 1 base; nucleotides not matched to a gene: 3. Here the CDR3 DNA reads TGTGCCAGCAGTTCGACTAGCGGGGAATCCTACAATGAGCAGTTCTTC. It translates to CASSSTSGESYNEQFF.

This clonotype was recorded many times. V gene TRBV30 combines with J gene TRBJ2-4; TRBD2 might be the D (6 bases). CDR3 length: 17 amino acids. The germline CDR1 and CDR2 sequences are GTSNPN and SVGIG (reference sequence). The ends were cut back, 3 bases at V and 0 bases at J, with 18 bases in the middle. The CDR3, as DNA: TGTGCCTGGAGGCCGGGACTGTTCATGCGAGCCAAAAACATTCAGTACTTC. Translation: CAWRPGLFMRAKNIQYF.

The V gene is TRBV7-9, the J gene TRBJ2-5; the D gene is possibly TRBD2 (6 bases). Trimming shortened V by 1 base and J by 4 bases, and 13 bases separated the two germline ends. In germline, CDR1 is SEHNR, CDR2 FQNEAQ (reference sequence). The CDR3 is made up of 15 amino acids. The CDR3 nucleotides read TGTGCCAGCAGCTTAGATTGGGGAGGTCCAGAGACCCAGTACTTC. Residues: CASSLDWGGPETQYF.

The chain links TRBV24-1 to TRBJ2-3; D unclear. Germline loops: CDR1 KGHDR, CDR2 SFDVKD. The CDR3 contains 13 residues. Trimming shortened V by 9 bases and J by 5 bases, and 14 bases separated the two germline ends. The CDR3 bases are TGTGCCACCCAACTGCTTTGGGGAGATACGCAGTATTTT. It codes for CATQLLWGDTQYF.

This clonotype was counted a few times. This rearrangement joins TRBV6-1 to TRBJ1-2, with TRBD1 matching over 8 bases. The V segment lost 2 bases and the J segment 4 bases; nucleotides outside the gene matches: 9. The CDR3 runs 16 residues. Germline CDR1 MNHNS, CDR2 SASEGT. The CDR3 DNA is TGTGCCAGCAGTGAACAGCGGACAGGGATTGCCTATGGCTACACCTTC. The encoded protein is CASSEQRTGIAYGYTF.

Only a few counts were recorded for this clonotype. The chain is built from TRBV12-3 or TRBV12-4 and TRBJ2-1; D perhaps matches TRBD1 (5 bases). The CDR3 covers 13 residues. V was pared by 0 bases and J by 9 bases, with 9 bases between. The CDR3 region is CASSLAQGFEQFF. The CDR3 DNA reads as TGTGCCAGCAGTTTAGCTCAGGGCTTTGAGCAGTTCTTC.

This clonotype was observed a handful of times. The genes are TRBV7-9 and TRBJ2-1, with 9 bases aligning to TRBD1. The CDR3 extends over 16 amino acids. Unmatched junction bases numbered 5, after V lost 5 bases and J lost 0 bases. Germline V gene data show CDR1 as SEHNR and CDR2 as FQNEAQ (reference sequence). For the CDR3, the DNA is TGTGCCAGCAGCGGGACAGGGCCTAGCTCCTACAATGAGCAGTTCTTC. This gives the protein CASSGTGPSSYNEQFF.

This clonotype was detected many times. CDR3 coding DNA: TGTGCCAGCAGCTTAGCCGGGCTCCAGGGACAGGGGACCTACGAGCAGTACTTC. Protein sequence: CASSLAGLQGQGTYEQYF. The chain uses TRBV7-9 and TRBJ2-7; 10 bases fit TRBD1. Germline V gene data show CDR1 as SEHNR and CDR2 as FQNEAQ (reference sequence). V was clipped by 0 bases and J by 2 bases; unmatched bases: 10. The CDR3 is 18 residues long.

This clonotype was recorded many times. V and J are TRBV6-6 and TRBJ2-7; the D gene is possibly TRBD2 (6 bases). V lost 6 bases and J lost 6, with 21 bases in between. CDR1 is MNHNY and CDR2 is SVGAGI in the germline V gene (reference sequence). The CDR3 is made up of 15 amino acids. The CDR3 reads CASSRQTGTFPEQYF. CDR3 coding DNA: TGTGCCAGCAGCCGGCAAACCGGGACTTTTCCCGAGCAGTACTTC.

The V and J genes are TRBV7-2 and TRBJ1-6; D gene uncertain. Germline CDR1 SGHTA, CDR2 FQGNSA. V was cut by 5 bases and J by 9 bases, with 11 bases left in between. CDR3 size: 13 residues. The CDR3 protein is CASSPMPTSPLHF. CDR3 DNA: TGTGCCAGCAGCCCAATGCCGACTTCACCCCTCCACTTT.

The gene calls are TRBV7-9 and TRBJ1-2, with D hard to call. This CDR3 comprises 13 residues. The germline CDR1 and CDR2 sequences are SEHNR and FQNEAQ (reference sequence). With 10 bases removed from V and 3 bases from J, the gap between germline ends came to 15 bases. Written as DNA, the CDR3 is TGTGCCACCCAACGGGCAGTATACTATGGCTACACCTTC. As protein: CATQRAVYYGYTF.

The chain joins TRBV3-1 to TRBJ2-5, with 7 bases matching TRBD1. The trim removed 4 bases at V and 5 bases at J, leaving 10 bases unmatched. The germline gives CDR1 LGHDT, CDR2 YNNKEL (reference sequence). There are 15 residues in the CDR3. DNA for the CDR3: TGTGCCAGCAGCCGGACCCAGACAGGGTTGGAGACCCAGTACTTC. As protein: CASSRTQTGLETQYF.

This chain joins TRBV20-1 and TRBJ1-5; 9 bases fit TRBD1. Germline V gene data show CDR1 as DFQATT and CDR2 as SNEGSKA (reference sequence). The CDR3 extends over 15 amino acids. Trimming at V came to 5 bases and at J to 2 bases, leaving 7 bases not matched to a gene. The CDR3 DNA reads TGCAGTGCTTCACAGGGGGCTTGGCGCAATCAGCCCCAGCATTTT. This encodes CSASQGAWRNQPQHF.